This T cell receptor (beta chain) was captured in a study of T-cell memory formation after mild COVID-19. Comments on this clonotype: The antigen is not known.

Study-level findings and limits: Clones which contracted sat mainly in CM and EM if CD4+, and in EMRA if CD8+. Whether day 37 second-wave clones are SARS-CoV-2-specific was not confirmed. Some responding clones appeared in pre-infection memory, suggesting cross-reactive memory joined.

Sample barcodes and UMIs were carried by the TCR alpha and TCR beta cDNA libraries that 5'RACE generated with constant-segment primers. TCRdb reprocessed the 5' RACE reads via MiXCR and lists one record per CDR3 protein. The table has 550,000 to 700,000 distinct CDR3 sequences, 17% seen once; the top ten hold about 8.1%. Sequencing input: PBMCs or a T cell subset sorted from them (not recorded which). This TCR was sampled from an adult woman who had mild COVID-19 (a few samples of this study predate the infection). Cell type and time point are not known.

CDR3 DNA sequence: TGTGCCAGCAGTTACGGGGGGAAGACTAGCGGGAGGAGCACAGATACGCAGTATTTT. Amino acid sequence: CASSYGGKTSGRSTDTQYF. The chain couples TRBV6-2 or TRBV6-3 to TRBJ2-3; 13 bases are a match to TRBD2. The CDR3 spans 19 residues. Trimming cost V 2 bases and J 0 bases; bases outside gene matches: 8. Germline CDR1 is MNHEY and CDR2 is SVGEGT.